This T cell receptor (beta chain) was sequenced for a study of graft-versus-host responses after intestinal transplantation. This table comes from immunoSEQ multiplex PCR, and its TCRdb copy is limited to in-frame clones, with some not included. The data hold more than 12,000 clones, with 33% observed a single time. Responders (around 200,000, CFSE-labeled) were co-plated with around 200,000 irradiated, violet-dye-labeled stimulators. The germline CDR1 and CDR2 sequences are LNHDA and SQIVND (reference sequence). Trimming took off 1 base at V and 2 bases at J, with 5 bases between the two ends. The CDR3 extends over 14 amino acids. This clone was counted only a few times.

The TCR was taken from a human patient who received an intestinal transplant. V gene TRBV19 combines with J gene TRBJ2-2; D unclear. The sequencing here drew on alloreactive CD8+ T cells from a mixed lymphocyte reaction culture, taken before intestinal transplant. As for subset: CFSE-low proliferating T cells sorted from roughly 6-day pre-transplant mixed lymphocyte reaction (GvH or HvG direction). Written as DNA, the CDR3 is TGTGCCAGTAGTATAGGGGCAAACACCGGGGAGCTGTTTTTT. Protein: CASSIGANTGELFF.